Listed below are T cell receptor beta chains from one sample, sequenced in a study of cytomegalovirus exposure and HLA in healthy donors. Data came from immunoSEQ multiplex PCR; TCRdb stores just in-frame clones and leaves some out. The table lists 150,000 to 180,000 clones, 86% of them singletons. Sample: PBMCs. These receptors were taken from a man aged 18 to 29 in good health and CMV-seropositive. CDR3s include the opening cysteine and the closing phenylalanine or tryptophan. D genes are given only for firm matches. Expanded clones are given a class, and other clones once, few, many or no size at all.

D gene,J gene,clone size,V gene,CDR3 protein,CDR3 DNA
.,TRBJ2-1,.,TRBV6-6,CASSLVGNEQFF,TGTGCCAGCAGCCTAGTAGGCAATGAGCAGTTCTTC
.,TRBJ1-1,.,TRBV27,CASRAGGTNTEAFF,TGTGCCAGCAGAGCCGGGGGGACCAACACTGAAGCTTTCTTT
.,TRBJ2-3,.,TRBV27,CASSLVGTDTQYF,TGTGCCAGCAGTTTGGTAGGCACAGATACGCAGTATTTT
TRBD1,TRBJ1-2,.,TRBV4-1,CASSERNRGRNYGYTF,TGCGCCAGCAGCGAGAGAAACAGGGGCCGGAACTATGGCTACACCTTC
.,TRBJ2-5,.,TRBV7-7,CASSRGFQETQYF,TGTGCCAGCAGCCGGGGGTTTCAAGAGACCCAGTACTTC
.,TRBJ2-7,.,TRBV6-6,CASSYGRTATYEQYF,TGTGCCAGCAGTTACGGTCGGACAGCCACCTACGAGCAGTACTTC
.,TRBJ2-1,.,TRBV7-2,CASSLRSYNEQFF,TGTGCCAGCAGCTTGAGGTCCTACAATGAGCAGTTCTTC
.,TRBJ1-3,.,TRBV7-3,CASSSGHSNTIYF,TGTGCCAGCAGCTCGGGACATTCCAACACCATATATTTT
.,TRBJ1-1,.,TRBV5-1,CASSLRGVVNTEAFF,TGCGCCAGCAGCTTGCGGGGGGTAGTGAACACTGAAGCTTTCTTT
TRBD1,TRBJ1-1,.,TRBV29-1,CSVDQPGGGTEAFF,TGCAGCGTTGACCAGCCAGGGGGCGGCACTGAAGCTTTCTTT
.,TRBJ1-5,.,TRBV30,CAWSRSNQPQHF,TGTGCCTGGAGCCGGAGCAATCAGCCCCAGCATTTT
TRBD1,TRBJ1-1,.,TRBV27,CASMGGQVGLNTEAFF,TGTGCCAGCATGGGGGGACAGGTGGGTTTGAACACTGAAGCTTTCTTT
.,TRBJ2-3,.,TRBV18,CASSPPAAANTDTQYF,TGTGCCAGCTCACCACCGGCGGCGGCGAACACAGATACGCAGTATTTT
.,TRBJ1-4,once,TRBV6-5,CASSYRRGTNEKLFF,TGTGCCAGCAGTTACAGGAGGGGAACTAATGAAAAACTGTTTTTT
.,TRBJ2-7,few,TRBV5-4,CASSFGRGAPYEQYF,TGTGCCAGCAGCTTTGGACGGGGGGCCCCCTACGAGCAGTACTTC
.,TRBJ2-5,.,TRBV7-9,CASSRGYQETQYF,TGTGCCAGCAGCCGGGGGTACCAAGAGACCCAGTACTTC
.,TRBJ2-3,.,TRBV28,CASSPRVPTDTQYF,TGTGCCAGCAGTCCCAGGGTACCCACAGATACGCAGTATTTT
TRBD1,TRBJ1-1,.,TRBV29-1,CSVEDRGTGNTEAFF,TGCAGCGTTGAAGATCGCGGGACAGGGAACACTGAAGCTTTCTTT
TRBD1,TRBJ1-2,.,TRBV11-2,CASRGQGNYGYTF,TGTGCCAGCCGCGGACAGGGGAACTATGGCTACACCTTC
TRBD2,TRBJ2-1,.,TRBV6-4,CASSLAGTSGANNEQFF,TGTGCCAGCAGCTTAGCCGGGACTAGCGGGGCCAACAATGAGCAGTTCTTC
TRBD1,TRBJ1-4,.,TRBV6-1,CASSEGARGGTGVYGEKLFF,TGTGCCAGCAGTGAGGGGGCCCGGGGAGGGACAGGGGTTTATGGTGAAAAACTGTTTTTT
.,TRBJ2-1,.,TRBV5-6,CASSLVAGRAYNEQFF,TGTGCCAGCAGCTTGGTGGCGGGGCGGGCCTACAATGAGCAGTTCTTC
TRBD1,TRBJ2-7,.,TRBV7-2,CASSPRDREDRAYEQYF,TGTGCCAGCAGCCCCCGGGACAGGGAGGATAGAGCCTACGAGCAGTACTTC
TRBD2,TRBJ2-3,once,TRBV9,CASSVGGGTSGRSTDTQYF,TGTGCCAGCAGCGTCGGTGGGGGGACTAGCGGGAGGAGCACAGATACGCAGTATTTT
.,TRBJ1-3,few,TRBV6-5,CASSYSRGFSGNTIYF,TGTGCCAGCAGTTACTCGAGAGGCTTCTCTGGAAACACCATATATTTT
TRBD1,TRBJ1-5,.,TRBV19,CASSISAGGLEQPQHF,TGTGCCAGTAGTATATCGGCAGGGGGGTTGGAACAGCCCCAGCATTTT
TRBD1,TRBJ2-1,.,TRBV2,CASSVSAGGQGLLSYNEQFF,TGTGCCAGCAGTGTGAGCGCAGGAGGACAGGGCCTCCTCTCCTACAATGAGCAGTTCTTC
TRBD1,TRBJ1-6,.,TRBV5-8,CASSRGTGANSPLHF,TGTGCCAGCAGCCGCGGGACAGGAGCTAATTCACCCCTCCACTTT
TRBD1,TRBJ1-1,.,TRBV11-3,CASSPGTAMNTEAFF,TGTGCCAGCAGCCCGGGGACAGCCATGAACACTGAAGCTTTCTTT
.,TRBJ2-5,.,TRBV30,CAWSMTVQETQYF,TGTGCCTGGAGCATGACAGTTCAAGAGACCCAGTACTTC
.,TRBJ2-5,.,TRBV5-1,CASSTRGPEETQYF,TGCGCCAGCAGCACTCGAGGGCCAGAAGAGACCCAGTACTTC
.,TRBJ1-5,.,TRBV21-1,CASSGYLRTSNQPQHF,TGTGCCAGCAGCGGCTACCTCCGGACATCTAATCAGCCCCAGCATTTT
TRBD2,TRBJ2-3,.,TRBV27,CASSLWASGGAVPDTQYF,TGTGCCAGCAGTTTATGGGCTAGCGGGGGGGCCGTCCCAGATACGCAGTATTTT
.,TRBJ1-3,.,TRBV9,CASSAGGGTSGNTIYF,TGTGCCAGCAGCGCGGGAGGGGGAACCTCTGGAAACACCATATATTTT
TRBD2,TRBJ2-7,.,TRBV2,CASSDNSGGKDEQYF,TGTGCCAGCAGTGATAACAGCGGGGGGAAGGACGAGCAGTACTTC
.,TRBJ1-4,.,TRBV5-1,CASSSASGQSNEKLFF,TGCGCCAGCAGCTCGGCCTCGGGACAAAGTAATGAAAAACTGTTTTTT
TRBD1,TRBJ1-1,.,TRBV18,CASSLRQGLDEAFF,TGTGCCAGCTCCCTCAGACAGGGCTTGGACGAAGCTTTCTTT
TRBD2,TRBJ2-7,.,TRBV6-5,CASSRSGGALYEQYF,TGTGCCAGCAGCCGGAGCGGGGGAGCTCTCTACGAGCAGTACTTC
.,TRBJ2-7,.,TRBV5-7,CASSLSCNWGAGEQYF,TGTGCCAGCAGCTTGAGCTGTAATTGGGGCGCGGGGGAGCAGTACTTC
TRBD2,TRBJ2-2,.,TRBV6-6,CASTRLAGGVGELFF,TGTGCCAGCACTCGACTAGCGGGAGGTGTCGGGGAGCTGTTTTTT
.,TRBJ2-1,.,TRBV18,CASSPPPLYNEQFF,TGTGCCAGCTCACCGCCACCCCTATACAATGAGCAGTTCTTC